The clone carrying this TCR beta chain was observed a handful of times. Its antigen remains unidentified. TCRbeta library preparation incorporated unique molecular identifiers. A single record per CDR3 protein comes from TCRdb applying MiXCR to the PCR reads. The data hold around 960,000 distinct CDR3 sequences, with less than 30% observed a single time. This specimen comes from a study of T-cell reconstitution after alpha-beta-depleted transplantation in children. Overall study results and limits: T-cell counts and diversity at one year post-transplant came mainly from newly produced T cells. Expanded graft clones numbering several hundred reportedly gave rise to alpha-beta T cells about two months after transplant. After transplant, high TCRbeta diversity at day 60 in some patients arose from surviving recipient T cells and thymic progenitors.

The CDR3 runs 12 residues. The germline gives CDR1 DFQATT, CDR2 SNEGSKA (reference sequence). The trim removed 0 bases at V and 8 bases at J, leaving 3 bases unmatched. This TCR was sampled from a boy in the first two years of life who had a stem cell transplant for SCID, so the T cells may come from the graft donor. Sequences were derived from PBMCs, mostly from graft donor cells, sampled 360 days after TCRalphabeta/CD19-depleted stem cell transplant. The chain carries TRBV20-1 and TRBJ1-1, with TRBD1 matching 7 bases. The CDR3 spells CSARDQGGEAFF. The CDR3 region has the DNA TGCAGTGCTAGAGATCAGGGGGGGGAAGCTTTCTTT.